Listed below are T cell receptor beta chains from one sample, sequenced in a study of blood T cell repertoires in COVID-19. Sequenced by immunoSEQ multiplex PCR; TCRdb stores in-frame clones only, minus some. The sample yields about 270,000 clones, roughly nine tenths seen once. Sequenced sample: PBMCs or T cells enriched from blood (not recorded which). The receptor set was obtained from a woman between 45 and 60 years old who had recovered from COVID-19. The conserved cysteine and the conserved F or W are not part of the CDR3 here. The size of a clone is reported for some rows only, either as once, few or many, or as a class for expanded clones.

v_call	j_call	clone_size	cdr3_aa
TRBV6-5	TRBJ2-2	.	ASRQGGNTGELF
TRBV18	TRBJ1-1	.	ASSADRVLNTEAF
TRBV7-2	TRBJ2-3	.	ASSLEQGGDTQY
TRBV28	TRBJ1-2	.	ASSFGVRGYT
TRBV28	TRBJ1-3	.	ASGGEAGNTIY
TRBV3-1/TRBV3-2	TRBJ1-6	.	ASGQGGHSPLH
TRBV21-1	TRBJ2-1	once	ASSKIGTSGYNEQF
TRBV10-3	TRBJ2-1	.	AISESSVAEFSGNEQF
TRBV4-2	TRBJ2-7	.	ASSPRRDSEAYEQY
TRBV7-2	TRBJ2-3	.	ASSSIAGASDTQY
TRBV28	TRBJ2-1	.	ASRIDRVGNEQF
TRBV29-1	TRBJ2-7	.	SVEASSYEQY
TRBV19	TRBJ1-2	.	ASRHPGVRGYT
TRBV27	TRBJ2-7	.	ASSPASGRYEQY
TRBV7-2	TRBJ1-1	.	ASSSGRSTEAF
TRBV5-5	TRBJ2-5	once	ASSSPGLAGPTQY
TRBV27	TRBJ1-1	.	ASSPLTAMNTEAF
TRBV11-2	TRBJ1-6	.	ASSLLGGTHSPLH
TRBV9	TRBJ2-1	.	ASSGKKTSGRFNEQF
TRBV4-2	TRBJ1-3	.	ASSQGTVSGNTIY
TRBV28	TRBJ2-7	.	ASSPELAGDYTYEQY
TRBV24-1	TRBJ2-5	.	ATSQLTGGSETQY
TRBV19	TRBJ1-1	.	ASRGGTGTMNTEAF
TRBV13	TRBJ2-3	.	ASSSGLAESDTQY
TRBV30	TRBJ1-5	once	AWSLPLQGQPQH
TRBV24-1	TRBJ2-7	.	ATSDGRDQY
TRBV7-2	TRBJ2-7	.	ASSLAGPGSYEQY
TRBV6-5	TRBJ1-3	.	ASSYGRGSGNTIY
TRBV30	TRBJ1-3	.	AWRNTAYSGNTIY
TRBV28	TRBJ2-7	.	ASSPSTGAKAEQY
TRBV25-1	TRBJ2-1	.	ASSETSGPSYNEQF
TRBV24-1	TRBJ1-5	.	ATSDRQGGQPQH
TRBV18	TRBJ2-5	.	ASSLNKGARETQY
TRBV2	TRBJ1-1	.	ASSEGGGDTEAF
TRBV4-2	TRBJ1-6	.	ASSSGQLDSPLH
TRBV2	TRBJ1-2	.	ASNAGQLKSYT
TRBV7-2	TRBJ1-1	.	ASSSLPMNTEAF
TRBV4-3	TRBJ1-5	.	ASSTYTGSNQPQH
TRBV24-1	TRBJ2-1	.	ATSGGSSYNEQF
TRBV6-2/TRBV6-3	TRBJ2-2	.	ASSSWDRGTVEANTGELF
TRBV19	TRBJ2-4	.	ASSISPLAKNIQY
TRBV28	TRBJ2-5	.	ASSFRGYQETQY
TRBV2	TRBJ1-1	.	ASSEAGQNTEAF
TRBV11-2	TRBJ1-2	.	ASSPGTGGEYGYT
TRBV29-1	TRBJ1-2	.	SVEDRVYGYT
TRBV11-2	TRBJ1-4	.	ASSLGWGSTEKLF
TRBV21-1	TRBJ1-2	.	ASILKGQGMNTSRGSDYGYT
TRBV7-2	TRBJ1-5	.	ASSSDSHYSNQPQH
TRBV19	TRBJ1-1	once	ASSTRGGTGLNTEAF
TRBV5-1	TRBJ2-2	.	ASSFLAGAFNTGELF
TRBV6-2/TRBV6-3	TRBJ1-1	.	ASSEGYTEAF
TRBV7-2	TRBJ2-5	.	ASSFKRLAGEETQY
TRBV19	TRBJ2-7	.	ASSISGTGIYEQY
TRBV28	TRBJ1-5	.	ASSTGFDNQPQH
TRBV5-6	TRBJ2-3	.	ASSSPRGESTDTQY